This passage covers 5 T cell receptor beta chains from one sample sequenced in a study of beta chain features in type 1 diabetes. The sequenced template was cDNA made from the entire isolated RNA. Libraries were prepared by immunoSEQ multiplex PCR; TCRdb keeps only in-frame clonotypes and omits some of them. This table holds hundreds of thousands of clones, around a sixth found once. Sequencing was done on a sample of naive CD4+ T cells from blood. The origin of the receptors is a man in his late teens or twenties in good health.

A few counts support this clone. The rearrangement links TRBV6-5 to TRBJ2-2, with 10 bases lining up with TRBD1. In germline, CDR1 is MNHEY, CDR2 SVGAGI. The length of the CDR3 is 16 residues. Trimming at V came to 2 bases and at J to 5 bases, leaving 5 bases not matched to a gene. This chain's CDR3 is CASSYLTGGRTGELFF. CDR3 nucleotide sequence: TGTGCCAGCAGTTACCTGACAGGGGGCCGGACCGGGGAGCTGTTTTTT.

This CDR3 is CASSFDRGGYGYTF. Here the CDR3 DNA reads TGTGCCAGCAGCTTCGATCGGGGAGGCTATGGCTACACCTTC. The V call is TRBV7-2, the J call TRBJ1-2; D is undetermined. Germline V gives CDR1 SGHTA, CDR2 FQGNSA. V was shortened by 3 bases and J by 4 bases, with 12 bases between the two germline ends. This CDR3 contains 14 residues.

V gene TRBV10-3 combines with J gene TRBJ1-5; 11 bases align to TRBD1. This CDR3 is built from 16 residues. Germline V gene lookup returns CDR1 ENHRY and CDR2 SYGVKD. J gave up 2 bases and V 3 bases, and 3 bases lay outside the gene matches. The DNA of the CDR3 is TGTGCCATCAGTGAAGGGACAGGGGGTGGCAATCAGCCCCAGCATTTT. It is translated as CAISEGTGGGNQPQHF.

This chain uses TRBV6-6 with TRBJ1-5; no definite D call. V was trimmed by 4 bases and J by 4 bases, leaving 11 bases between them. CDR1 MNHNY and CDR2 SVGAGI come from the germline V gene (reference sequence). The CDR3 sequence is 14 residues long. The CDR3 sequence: CASSSTTGNQPQHF. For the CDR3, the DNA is TGTGCCAGCAGTTCCACCACCGGGAATCAGCCCCAGCATTTT.

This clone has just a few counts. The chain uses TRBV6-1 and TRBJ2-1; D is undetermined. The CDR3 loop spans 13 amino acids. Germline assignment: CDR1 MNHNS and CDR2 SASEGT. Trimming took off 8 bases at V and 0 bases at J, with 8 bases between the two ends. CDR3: CASCQSSYNEQFF. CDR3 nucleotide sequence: TGTGCCAGCTGCCAGAGCTCCTACAATGAGCAGTTCTTC.